Following are 16 T cell receptor beta chains from one sample sequenced in a study of T-cell memory formation after mild COVID-19. TCRdb independently ran MiXCR on the 5' RACE reads; one entry per CDR3 protein. There are about half a million distinct CDR3 sequences in the sample; around a sixth occur only once, and around an eighth lies in the top ten. The sample comprised PBMCs or a T cell subset sorted from them (not recorded which). The receptor set was obtained from an adult woman who had mild COVID-19 (a few samples of this study predate the infection). Cell type and time point are not known.

This clonotype was detected a few times. The chain recombines TRBV7-8 with TRBJ1-1; 7 bases line up with TRBD1. The ends lost 5 bases at V and 2 bases at J; junction bases unmatched: 8. The CDR3 consists of 15 residues. In germline, CDR1 is SGHVS, CDR2 FQNEAQ. CDR3 region: CASSPSTGINTEAFF. Here the CDR3 DNA reads TGTGCCAGCAGCCCTTCGACAGGGATCAACACTGAAGCTTTCTTT.

This clonotype was detected only a few times. The chain has TRBV20-1 and TRBJ2-7; D not resolved. CDR3 length equals 14 residues. Trimming removed 6 bases from V and 5 bases from J, with 20 bases in between. Germline CDR1 DFQATT, CDR2 SNEGSKA (reference sequence). CDR3 residues: CSAEVIGSPDEQYF. In DNA form, the CDR3 reads TGCAGTGCCGAAGTAATAGGCTCCCCGGACGAGCAGTACTTC.

This clonotype is a singleton in its sample. The chain links TRBV2 to TRBJ2-7; 7 nucleotides align to TRBD2. The CDR3 is 14 amino acids. V lost 7 bases and J lost 4; bases outside the gene matches: 10. From germline, CDR1 is SNHLY and CDR2 FYNNEI. CDR3 loop: CASTLDPGGYEQYF. CDR3 in DNA: TGTGCCAGCACTCTCGACCCGGGGGGTTACGAGCAGTACTTC.

Comment on this clonotype: At one end, the junction sequence differs from germline, possibly due to a read error. This CDR3 reads CASSLTRLETQYF. As DNA, the CDR3 is TGTGCCAGCAGCCTAACTAGGTTGGAGACCCAGTACTTC. V gene TRBV7-3 combines with J gene TRBJ2-5; perhaps TRBD2 as D (5 bases). CDR1 is SGHTA, CDR2 FQGTGA, per germline. CDR3 length: 13 residues. The full variable domain, completed using reference TRBV7-3 and TRBJ2-5, is GAGVSQTPSNKVTEKGKYVELRCDPISGHTALYWYRQSLGQGPEFLIYFQGTGAADDSGLPNDRFFAVRPEGSVSTLKIQRTERGDSAVYLCASSLTRLETQYFGPGTRLLVL.

This clonotype was seen a handful of times. The V and J genes are TRBV29-1 and TRBJ2-1, with TRBD1 as a possible D gene (6 bases). Trimming left V 5 bases short and J 2 bases short, with 7 bases between. CDR1 and CDR2 from the germline V gene are SQVTM and ANQGSEA. This CDR3 comprises 12 residues. The CDR3 here is CSVRTAYNEQFF. As DNA, the CDR3 is TGCAGCGTTCGGACAGCCTACAATGAGCAGTTCTTC.

There are many counts of this clonotype. The CDR3 loop reads CASSLNYGYTF. CDR3 DNA sequence: TGTGCCAGCAGCTTGAACTATGGCTACACCTTC. The V and J genes are TRBV3-1 and TRBJ1-2, with D unresolved. V was shortened by 5 bases and J by 2 bases, with 3 bases between the two germline ends. CDR3 size: 11 residues. Germline-derived CDR1 and CDR2 are LGHDT and YNNKEL (reference sequence).

This clonotype was seen a handful of times. The J gene is TRBJ1-3, the V gene TRBV9, with no clear D. The V end lost 0 bases, the J end lost 0 bases, and 10 bases lay between the germline ends. The germline V gene has CDR1 SGDLS and CDR2 YYNGEE. This CDR3 has 16 amino acids. Here the CDR3 reads CASSVDHWGSGNTIYF. The CDR3 DNA follows: TGTGCCAGCAGCGTAGACCATTGGGGCTCTGGAAACACCATATATTTT.

The genes are TRBV24-1 and TRBJ2-5; 8 bases line up with TRBD1. With 3 bases clipped from V and 4 bases from J, the junction kept 6 bases outside the gene matches. The CDR3 consists of 15 residues. The V gene's germline CDR1 is KGHDR and CDR2 SFDVKD. The CDR3 loop reads CATSDVRGQGETQYF. CDR3 DNA: TGTGCCACCAGTGATGTCAGGGGGCAGGGAGAGACCCAGTACTTC.

V is TRBV20-1 and J is TRBJ2-2; TRBD2 aligns across 16 bases. Germline values: CDR1 DFQATT, CDR2 SNEGSKA (reference sequence). The CDR3 consists of 16 residues. The V gene end was trimmed by 6 bases and the J gene end by 5 bases; junction bases not matched to a gene: 6. The chain's CDR3 is CSALGLAGGVTGELFF. The CDR3 nucleotides are TGCAGTGCCTTGGGACTAGCGGGGGGGGTTACCGGGGAGCTGTTTTTT.

This clonotype appeared a few times. The V and J genes are TRBV4-3 and TRBJ1-4, with D possibly matching TRBD1 (6 bases). V was pared by 3 bases and J by 3 bases, with 14 bases between. CDR1 is LGHNA and CDR2 is YSLEER in the germline V gene. There are 16 residues in the CDR3. Here the CDR3 reads CASSQRPGHANEKLFF. As DNA, the CDR3 is TGCGCCAGCAGCCAGAGACCGGGACATGCTAATGAAAAACTGTTTTTT.

The V call is TRBV5-6, the J call TRBJ1-5; tentatively, D is TRBD1 (5 bases). V lost 4 bases, J lost 6 bases, and 17 bases lay in between. Germline loops: CDR1 SGHDT, CDR2 YYEEEE. The CDR3 loop spans 15 amino acids. The DNA for the CDR3 is TGTGCCAGCAGCCCAACCCCGACAGAAGGTCAGCCCCAGCATTTT. This gives the protein CASSPTPTEGQPQHF.

This clonotype was recorded at least ten times. This rearrangement joins TRBV25-1 to TRBJ2-7; 9 positions agree with TRBD1. Germline CDR1 is MGHDK and CDR2 is SYGVNS. V lost 4 bases, J lost 4 bases, and 5 bases stayed unmatched. CDR3 size: 14 residues. In DNA form, the CDR3 reads TGTGCCAGCAGTGTGGAACAGGGGGCGTACGAGCAGTACTTC. Its protein is CASSVEQGAYEQYF.

This chain connects TRBV7-9 to TRBJ2-7; D remains ambiguous. The ends were cut back, 5 bases at V and 7 bases at J, with 9 bases in the middle. The CDR3 sequence is 11 residues long. Germline CDR1 is SEHNR and CDR2 is FQNEAQ (reference sequence). CDR3 in amino acids: CASSIDLEQYF. As DNA, the CDR3 is TGTGCCAGCAGCATCGACCTAGAGCAGTACTTC.

This clonotype came up a few times. The chain combines TRBV5-1 with TRBJ1-2; D possibly corresponds to TRBD1 (6 bases). V lost 0 bases, J lost 6 bases, and 9 bases lay in between. This CDR3 region has 13 residues. In germline, CDR1 is SGHRS, CDR2 YFSETQ. The CDR3 sequence is CASSLEEGDGYTF. The CDR3 DNA reads as TGCGCCAGCAGCTTGGAGGAGGGGGATGGCTACACCTTC.

The chain links TRBV29-1 to TRBJ2-7; D is ambiguous. Trimming cost V 7 bases and J 2 bases, with 9 bases left between them. The CDR3 length is 11 residues. CDR1 and CDR2 (germline): SQVTM, ANQGSEA. The CDR3 sequence: CSARVTYEQYF. The CDR3 DNA reads as TGCAGCGCTCGCGTCACCTACGAGCAGTACTTC.

This clonotype has a handful of counts. CDR3 DNA sequence: TGCAGTGCTCCCCGGGGCAGCTATGGCTACACCTTC. Translating it yields CSAPRGSYGYTF. The gene calls are TRBV20-1 and TRBJ1-2; weak D call: TRBD1 (5 bases). The V end lost 5 bases, the J end lost 4 bases, and 11 bases lay between the germline ends. This CDR3 has 12 residues. Germline loops: CDR1 DFQATT, CDR2 SNEGSKA (reference sequence).